This T cell receptor beta chain was captured in a study of blood T cell repertoires in COVID-19. Study in general: The United States, Italy and Spain provided the acute and convalescent COVID-19 samples.

Per the original methods: Quantification of nucleated cells was approximated via reference gene primer amplification. Sequenced by immunoSEQ multiplex PCR; TCRdb stores in-frame clones only, minus some. That table is the source of V, J and clone size, and D and trimming were worked out from the DNA. Of approximately 54,000 clones in the sample, around 86% were seen once. The source material was peripheral blood. This TCR was recovered from a human donor in a cohort sampled during active COVID-19.

As DNA, the CDR3 is TGTGCCAGCAGCGGAAGGACAGACAATAATTCACCCCTCCACTTT. This gives the protein CASSGRTDNNSPLHF. The J gene is TRBJ1-6, the V gene TRBV7-9; the D gene is possibly TRBD1 (6 bases). CDR1 and CDR2 (germline): SEHNR, FQNEAQ (reference sequence). The length of the CDR3 is 15 residues. V was cut by 5 bases and J by 5 bases, with 13 bases left in between. Based on the CDR3 plus reference TRBV7-9 and TRBJ1-6, the full variable domain is DTGVSQNPRHKITKRGQNVTFRCDPISEHNRLYWYRQTLGQGPEFLTYFQNEAQLEKSRLLSDRFSAERPKGSFSTLEIQRTEQGDSAMYLCASSGRTDNNSPLHFGNGTRLTVT.